The T cell receptor beta chain described here comes from a study of tumor-infiltrating lymphocytes in primary liver carcinoma. Study background: The study enrolled male and female patients aged 30 to 69 years.

Joint extraction of RNA and DNA used roughly 18-34 mg of bulk tissue that was unsorted. Germline values: CDR1 SGHNT, CDR2 YENEEA. The CDR3 sequence is 15 residues long. Total RNA amounting to about 520 ng was the source from which TCR beta cDNA was made with a constant-region primer. Slightly modified ARM-PCR, run as three nested multiplex PCR rounds, produced the TCR beta libraries. In the first two PCR rounds, TRBV1-TRBV30 forward primers were paired with a C-beta reverse primer, and each round lasted roughly 9 cycles. TCRdb fed the multiplex PCR reads into MiXCR, producing one record per CDR3 protein. The sample holds about 130,000 distinct CDR3 sequences, around 64% seen once. With regard to this clonotype: The CDR3 ends on some other residue instead of the conserved phenylalanine or tryptophan, so this is likely a read error.

The clonotype originates from a woman aged 60 to 75 with primary liver carcinoma and hepatitis B virus infection. Source material: liver tumor tissue from sampling region 3. As for subset: tumor region T3, left-lateral pole. The chain carries TRBV11-3 and TRBJ2-1, with 8 bases that match TRBD2. The CDR3 coding sequence is TGTACCAGCAGCCCTCAGGGTAGCGGGAACAATGAGCAGTTCCTC. This translates into CTSSPQGSGNNEQFL.